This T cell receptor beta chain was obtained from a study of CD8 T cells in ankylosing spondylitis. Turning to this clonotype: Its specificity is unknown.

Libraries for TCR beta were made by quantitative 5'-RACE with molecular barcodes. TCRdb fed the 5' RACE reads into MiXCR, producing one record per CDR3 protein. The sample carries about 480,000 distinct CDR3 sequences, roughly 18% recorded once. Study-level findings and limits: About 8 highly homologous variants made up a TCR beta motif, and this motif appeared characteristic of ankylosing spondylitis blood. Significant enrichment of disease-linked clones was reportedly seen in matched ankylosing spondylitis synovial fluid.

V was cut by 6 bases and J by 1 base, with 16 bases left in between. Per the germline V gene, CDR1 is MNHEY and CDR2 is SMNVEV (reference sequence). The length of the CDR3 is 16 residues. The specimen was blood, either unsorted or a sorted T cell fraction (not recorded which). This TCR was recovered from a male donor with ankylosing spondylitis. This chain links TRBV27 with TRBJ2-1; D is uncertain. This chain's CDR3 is CASSTRKDLSYNEQFF. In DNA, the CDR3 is TGTGCCAGCAGCACACGTAAGGATCTGTCCTACAATGAGCAGTTCTTC.